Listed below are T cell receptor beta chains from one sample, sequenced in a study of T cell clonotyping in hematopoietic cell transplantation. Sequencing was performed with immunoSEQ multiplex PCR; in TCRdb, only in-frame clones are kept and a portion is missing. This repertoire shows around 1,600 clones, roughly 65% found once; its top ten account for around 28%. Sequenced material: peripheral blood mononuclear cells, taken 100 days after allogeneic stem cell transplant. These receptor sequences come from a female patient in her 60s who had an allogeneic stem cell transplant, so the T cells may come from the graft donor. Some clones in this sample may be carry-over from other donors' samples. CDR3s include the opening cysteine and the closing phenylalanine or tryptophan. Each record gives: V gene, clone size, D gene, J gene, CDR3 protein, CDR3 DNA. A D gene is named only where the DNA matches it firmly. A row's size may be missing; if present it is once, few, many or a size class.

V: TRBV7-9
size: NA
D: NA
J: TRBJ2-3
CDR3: CASSLGGAGDRTDTQYF
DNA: TGTGCCAGCAGCTTGGGCGGAGCGGGCGACCGCACAGATACGCAGTATTTT

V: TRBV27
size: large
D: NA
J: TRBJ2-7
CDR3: CASSPDPGGEDEQYF
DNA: TGTGCCAGCAGTCCAGACCCCGGGGGTGAGGACGAGCAGTACTTC

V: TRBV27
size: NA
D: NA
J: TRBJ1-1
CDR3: CASSPGLGGWSTEAFF
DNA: TGTGCCAGCAGCCCAGGGCTCGGAGGCTGGAGCACTGAAGCTTTCTTT

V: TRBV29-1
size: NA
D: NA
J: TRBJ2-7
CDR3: CSVVRGAGEQYF
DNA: TGCAGCGTTGTTCGGGGGGCAGGCGAGCAGTACTTC

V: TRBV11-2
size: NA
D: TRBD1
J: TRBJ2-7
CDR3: CASSSTGIEQYF
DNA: TGTGCCAGCAGCTCGACAGGGATAGAGCAGTACTTC

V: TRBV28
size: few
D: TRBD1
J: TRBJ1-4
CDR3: CASNRQGREKLFF
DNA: TGTGCCAGCAACCGACAGGGGAGAGAAAAACTGTTTTTT

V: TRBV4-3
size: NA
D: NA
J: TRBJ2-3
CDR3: CASSQSAGGAGTQYF
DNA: TGCGCCAGCAGCCAATCGGCCGGCGGGGCCGGTACGCAGTATTTT

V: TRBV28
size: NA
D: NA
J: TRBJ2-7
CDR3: CASRATRNEQYF
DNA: TGTGCCAGCAGGGCGACTAGAAACGAGCAGTACTTC

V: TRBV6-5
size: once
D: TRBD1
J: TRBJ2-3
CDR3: CASSSPGQGLYTQYF
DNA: TGTGCCAGCAGTTCACCGGGACAGGGACTATATACGCAGTATTTT

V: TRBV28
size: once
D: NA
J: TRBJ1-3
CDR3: CASSFYNPRVFGNTIYF
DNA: TGTGCCAGCAGTTTTTATAATCCCAGGGTCTTTGGAAACACCATATATTTT

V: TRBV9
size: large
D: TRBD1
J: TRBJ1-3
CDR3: CASSASGGRGNTIYF
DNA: TGTGCCAGCAGCGCTTCAGGGGGTCGAGGAAACACCATATATTTT

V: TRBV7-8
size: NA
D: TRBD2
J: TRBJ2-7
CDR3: CASSLAGGSDEQYF
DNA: TGTGCCAGCAGCTTAGCGGGAGGGTCGGACGAGCAGTACTTC

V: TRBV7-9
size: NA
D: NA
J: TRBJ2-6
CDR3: CASSTYNSGANVLTF
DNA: TGTGCCAGCAGCACGTATAACTCTGGGGCCAACGTCCTGACTTTC

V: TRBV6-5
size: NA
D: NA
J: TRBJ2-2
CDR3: CASTKGNTGELFF
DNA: TGTGCCAGCACCAAGGGGAACACCGGGGAGCTGTTTTTT

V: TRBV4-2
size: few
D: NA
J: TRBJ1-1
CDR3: CASSQWGGGTEAFF
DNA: TGTGCCAGCAGCCAATGGGGAGGGGGCACTGAAGCTTTCTTT

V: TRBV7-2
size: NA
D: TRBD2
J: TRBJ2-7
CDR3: CASSRSPGTSYEQYF
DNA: TGTGCCAGCAGTCGATCCCCCGGGACTAGCTACGAGCAGTACTTC

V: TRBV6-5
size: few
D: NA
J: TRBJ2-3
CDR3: CASSYEGREPTDTQYF
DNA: TGTGCCAGCAGTTATGAAGGCAGGGAACCCACAGATACGCAGTATTTT

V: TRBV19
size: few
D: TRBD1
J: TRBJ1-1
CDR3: CASSFDRGTEAFF
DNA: TGTGCCAGTAGCTTTGACAGGGGCACTGAAGCTTTCTTT

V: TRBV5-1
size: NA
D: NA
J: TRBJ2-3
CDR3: CASSLLSGVGRTDTQYF
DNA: TGCGCCAGCAGCTTGTTATCTGGGGTGGGCCGCACAGATACGCAGTATTTT

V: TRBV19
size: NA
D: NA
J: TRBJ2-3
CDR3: CASSLTSPTSTDTQYF
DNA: TGTGCCAGTAGTCTGACAAGCCCCACTAGCACAGATACGCAGTATTTT

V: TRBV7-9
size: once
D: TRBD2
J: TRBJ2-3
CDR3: CASSFPTSGTDTQYF
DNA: TGTGCCAGCAGCTTCCCGACTAGCGGCACAGATACGCAGTATTTT

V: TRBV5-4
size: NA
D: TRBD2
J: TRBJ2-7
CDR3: CASSRELADSYEQYF
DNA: TGTGCCAGCAGCCGGGAACTAGCGGACTCCTACGAGCAGTACTTC

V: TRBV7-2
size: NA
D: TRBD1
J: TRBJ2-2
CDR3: CASSTLGGRELFF
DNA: TGTGCCAGCAGTACCCTAGGGGGCCGGGAGCTGTTTTTT

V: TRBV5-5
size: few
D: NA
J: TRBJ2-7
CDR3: CASSFWAVYEQYF
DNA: TGTGCCAGCAGCTTTTGGGCGGTGTACGAGCAGTACTTC

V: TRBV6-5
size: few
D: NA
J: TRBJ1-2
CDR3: CASRAGTGGGYTF
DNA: TGTGCCAGCAGAGCCGGGACGGGTGGCGGCTACACCTTC

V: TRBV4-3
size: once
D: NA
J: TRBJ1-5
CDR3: CASSQDRRQPQHF
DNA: TGCGCCAGCAGCCAAGATCGCAGACAGCCCCAGCATTTT

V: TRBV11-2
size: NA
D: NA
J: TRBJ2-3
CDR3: CASSPRLDTQYF
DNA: TGTGCCAGCAGCCCTAGGCTGGATACGCAGTATTTT

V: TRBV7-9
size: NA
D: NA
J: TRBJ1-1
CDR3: CASSLGETYGEAFF
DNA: TGTGCCAGCAGCTTGGGGGAGACCTATGGTGAAGCTTTCTTT